One sample yielded the 17 T cell receptor beta chains listed below, sequenced in a study of CD8+ T cells in alopecia areata. Extraction of RNA preceded its reverse transcription into cDNA, which served as the sequencing template. Sequenced by immunoSEQ multiplex PCR; TCRdb stores in-frame clones only, minus some. The repertoire holds roughly 75,000 clones, with 50% to 75% as singletons. Source: CD8+ T cells sorted from blood, taken at week 0. These receptor sequences come from a human donor with alopecia areata.

The chain links TRBV29-1 to TRBJ2-1; 9 positions agree with TRBD1. CDR1 SQVTM and CDR2 ANQGSEA come from the germline V gene. With 5 bases clipped from V and 10 bases from J, the junction kept 9 bases outside the gene matches. The CDR3 is made up of 13 amino acids. The CDR3 DNA follows: TGCAGCGTTCCGGGACAGGGAGAAATGGAGCAGTTCTTC. Protein product: CSVPGQGEMEQFF.

This clone was detected only once. The chain joins TRBV13 to TRBJ1-2, with a possible D match to TRBD1 (6 bases). This CDR3 has 14 residues. CDR1 PRHDT and CDR2 FYEKMQ come from the germline V gene (reference sequence). Trimming left V 5 bases short and J 4 bases short, with 14 bases between. CDR3 loop: CASSERTAGYGYTF. The CDR3 bases are TGTGCCAGCAGCGAACGGACAGCCGGCTATGGCTACACCTTC.

This chain joins TRBV5-1 and TRBJ2-7, with D unclear. From germline, CDR1 is SGHRS and CDR2 YFSETQ. CDR3 length: 13 amino acids. Trimming took 0 bases from V and 4 from J, leaving 8 bases between them. The CDR3 sequence: CASSLAARYEQYF. The CDR3 bases are TGCGCCAGCAGCTTGGCGGCCCGTTACGAGCAGTACTTC.

The DNA for the CDR3 is TGTGCCAGCAGCACAGGGGCGGTTCACTATGGCTACACCTTC. Translation gives CASSTGAVHYGYTF. This chain uses TRBV27 with TRBJ1-2; 7 bases match TRBD1. The CDR3 length is 14 residues. Germline V gene sequence: CDR1 MNHEY, CDR2 SMNVEV (reference sequence). V lost 6 bases and J lost 3; bases outside the gene matches: 7.

V and J are TRBV7-2 and TRBJ2-3; D is uncertain. Germline V gives CDR1 SGHTA, CDR2 FQGNSA. CDR3 size: 14 residues. Trimming took off 3 bases at V and 2 bases at J, with 9 bases between the two ends. CDR3: CASSFLSVTDTQYF. CDR3 bases: TGTGCCAGCAGCTTCCTAAGTGTCACAGATACGCAGTATTTT.

The CDR3 nucleotides are TGCAGCGTTGAAGGTACAGGACTAGATCGCCCCTACGAGCAGTACTTC. Translated, it gives CSVEGTGLDRPYEQYF. The chain recombines TRBV29-1 with TRBJ2-7; TRBD2 aligns across 7 bases. With V trimmed by 1 base and J by 2 bases, 11 bases remained unmatched. The germline V gene encodes CDR1 SQVTM and CDR2 ANQGSEA. This CDR3 spans 16 amino acids.

The chain recombines TRBV4-1 with TRBJ1-5; maybe TRBD1 (6 bases). V was clipped by 4 bases and J by 4 bases, with 17 bases between them. This CDR3 has 16 amino acids. Germline lookup yields CDR1 MGHRA and CDR2 YSYEKL. DNA for the CDR3: TGCGCCAGCAGCCGCATACAGACAGGAGATAATCAGCCCCAGCATTTT. It translates to CASSRIQTGDNQPQHF.

This clone was detected a few times. The chain uses TRBV5-6 and TRBJ1-5; D is ambiguous. Germline V gene lookup returns CDR1 SGHDT and CDR2 YYEEEE. Between the trimmed V and J ends, which lost 2 bases and 3 bases, there was a span of 3 bases. The CDR3 runs 12 residues. The CDR3 spells CASSFSNQPQHF. In nucleotides, the CDR3 is TGTGCCAGCAGCTTCTCCAATCAGCCCCAGCATTTT.

The chain joins TRBV5-1 to TRBJ1-6; the match to TRBD1 covers 9 bases. The trim removed 0 bases at V and 6 bases at J, leaving 1 base unmatched. CDR3 length: 15 amino acids. The germline V gene encodes CDR1 SGHRS and CDR2 YFSETQ. DNA of the CDR3: TGCGCCAGCAGCTTGGTGGGACAGGGTAATTCACCCCTCCACTTT. As protein: CASSLVGQGNSPLHF. Together with reference TRBV5-1 and TRBJ1-6, the CDR3 gives the full variable domain: KAGVTQTPRYLIKTRGQQVTLSCSPISGHRSVSWYQQTPGQGLQFLFEYFSETQRNKGNFPGRFSGRQFSNSRSEMNVSTLELGDSALYLCASSLVGQGNSPLHFGNGTRLTVT.

The chain links TRBV13 to TRBJ2-7, with 12 bases aligning to TRBD1. In germline, CDR1 is PRHDT, CDR2 FYEKMQ (reference sequence). V was clipped by 4 bases and J by 7 bases; unmatched bases: 8. This CDR3 region has 15 residues. The CDR3 DNA follows: TGTGCCAGCAGCTCGCCGGGACAGGGGGCGGGTGAGCAGTACTTC. Its translation is CASSSPGQGAGEQYF.

The chain links TRBV7-9 to TRBJ2-1; D unresolved. Trimming removed 1 base from V and 8 bases from J, with 9 bases in between. The CDR3 consists of 13 residues. Germline CDR1 reads SEHNR; CDR2 reads FQNEAQ (reference sequence). CDR3 loop: CASSLENRDEQFF. The CDR3 DNA follows: TGTGCCAGCAGCTTAGAGAATCGGGATGAGCAGTTCTTC. Supplemented by reference TRBV7-9 and TRBJ2-1, the full variable domain reads DTGVSQNPRHKITKRGQNVTFRCDPISEHNRLYWYRQTLGQGPEFLTYFQNEAQLEKSRLLSDRFSAERPKGSFSTLEIQRTEQGDSAMYLCASSLENRDEQFFGPGTRLTVL.

This sequence joins TRBV10-3 and TRBJ1-1; the match to TRBD1 covers 9 bases. Trimming cost V 0 bases and J 2 bases; bases outside gene matches: 7. Germline V gene sequence: CDR1 ENHRY, CDR2 SYGVKD. CDR3 size: 17 residues. The CDR3, as DNA: TGTGCCATCAGTGAGTCGGGGACAGGGAACATTAACACTGAAGCTTTCTTT. It codes for CAISESGTGNINTEAFF.

This chain connects TRBV7-2 to TRBJ2-5; a weak D match, TRBD2 (5 bases). V dropped 5 bases and J dropped 0 bases, with 10 bases sitting between them. Germline V gene lookup returns CDR1 SGHTA and CDR2 FQGNSA. The CDR3 extends over 14 amino acids. In DNA, the CDR3 is TGTGCCAGCAGCGTGCCTAGCTACCAAGAGACCCAGTACTTC. It yields the protein CASSVPSYQETQYF.

This chain joins TRBV5-6 and TRBJ2-7; 8 nucleotides agree with TRBD1. The CDR3 covers 17 residues. Germline lookup yields CDR1 SGHDT and CDR2 YYEEEE. V lost 7 bases, J lost 3 bases, and 18 bases stayed unmatched. CDR3 nucleotide sequence: TGTGCCAGCGAGTCAGGGGGCGTCGAGACGAGACACTACGAGCAGTACTTC. This translates into CASESGGVETRHYEQYF.

The chain couples TRBV5-1 to TRBJ2-5, with unresolved D. Germline lookup yields CDR1 SGHRS and CDR2 YFSETQ. This CDR3 has 11 residues. The V gene lost 3 bases and the J gene lost 5 bases, with 5 bases spanning the gap. The CDR3 DNA follows: TGCGCCAGCAGCTCCGGGGAGACCCAGTACTTC. Its translation is CASSSGETQYF.

The rearrangement links TRBV27 to TRBJ1-1; D gene unclear. Germline V lookup: CDR1 MNHEY, CDR2 SMNVEV (reference sequence). The CDR3 length is 13 residues. V was pared by 5 bases and J by 4 bases, with 11 bases between. The CDR3 loop is CASSNFWGTEAFF. Here the CDR3 DNA reads TGTGCCAGCAGTAATTTTTGGGGCACTGAAGCTTTCTTT.

The J gene is TRBJ2-2, the V gene TRBV6-6; 8 bases agree with TRBD1. The trim removed 6 bases at V and 4 bases at J, leaving 7 bases unmatched. CDR1 and CDR2 (germline): MNHNY, SVGAGI (reference sequence). This CDR3 is built from 15 residues. DNA of the CDR3: TGTGCCAGCAGCCTGGACAGGGCAGGCACCGGGGAGCTGTTTTTT. This gives the protein CASSLDRAGTGELFF.